This T cell receptor beta chain was documented in a study of CD8+ T cells in alopecia areata (dated by TCRdb to 2016 to 2019). Regarding the research as a whole: Treated patients were enrolled in an open-label pilot trial of oral tofacitinib at 5 to 10 mg twice daily for moderate-to-severe alopecia areata. Tofacitinib was given for 6 to 18 months, followed by 6 months of follow-up off drug to assess delayed response and recurrence. In treated patients, disease severity was measured using the SALT score, which gives the percentage of scalp surface area affected. In both human patients and the C3H/HeJ mouse model, the study applied high-throughput TCRbeta sequencing to look at T cell clonal expansion in alopecia areata. In humans, TCRbeta sequencing was performed on scalp tissue and on sorted CD4+ and CD8+ peripheral blood T cells from healthy controls and from patients with patchy or totalis/universalis alopecia areata. Biopsies were taken from tofacitinib-treated patients at baseline and again at 4 and 24 weeks into treatment, and several of those patients also had a later scalp biopsy. Scalp clonality was compared among normal scalp (n=4), patchy alopecia areata scalp (n=8), and alopecia totalis/universalis scalp (n=8). The RNA source kit depended on sample type: the PAXgene miRNA kit for fixed scalp, the miRNeasy kit for PBMCs, and the RNeasy kit for mouse skin. TCRbeta CDR3 regions were amplified by immunoSEQ multiplex PCR using 35 Vbeta forward and 13 Jbeta reverse primers. General conclusions and limits of the study: TCR sequences shared between patients were less clear than in mice, possibly partly because of HLA diversity in the patient population. Many expanded lesional clones persisted in scalp and blood during tofacitinib treatment, which may partly explain relapse after stopping treatment. The treated cohort was small, with a single nonresponder, so links between baseline CD8+ expansion and response need larger studies. Compared with normal scalp, lesional scalp, particularly in alopecia totalis/universalis, had higher clonality and more expanded CD8+ clones, which suggests antigenic drive. Scalp clonality and the number of expanded CD8+ clones among the top 100 scalp clones were significantly decreased by tofacitinib. Unlike mouse skin, where gammadelta T cells dominate, normal human skin contains resident alphabeta T cells that get sequenced too, which complicates analysis of the scalp TCR repertoire.

Per the publication, the time point label means: about 4 weeks on oral tofacitinib. The meaning of the sample's treatment or condition label: oral pan-JAK inhibitor, 5-10 mg twice daily. Lesional scalp punch biopsies and peripheral blood were collected from alopecia areata patients. After PBMCs were isolated by density centrifugation and stained for CD3, CD4 and CD8, a FACSAria was used to sort CD4+ and CD8+ T cells. Within its sample, this clone is medium-sized (0.01 to 0.1%). Its antigen is currently not known. No clone much larger than this one lies a single base away; base qualities are absent. CDR3 length: 12 amino acids, cysteine to phenylalanine. Only CDR3 DNA is held: 36 bases, read in frame from base 1. V is clipped by 4 bases and J by 4 bases, and the sequence between their germline boundaries is 8 bases long. CDR1 and CDR2 are read off the germline V gene as MNHEY and SVGAGI. Library creation used the immunoSEQ multiplex PCR assay. To provide template for TCR sequencing, every sample had RNA extracted and reverse transcribed into cDNA. SuperScript III was used to make first-strand cDNA, primed with a 2:1 mix of oligo-dT and random hexamers. A synthetic immune receptor repertoire was used to measure amplification bias, and any remaining bias was corrected computationally. The published analysis was carried out like this. Raw reads were preprocessed for error removal, and CDR3 was defined according to IMGT conventions as running from the conserved cysteine to phenylalanine. To get clonality, Shannon entropy was normalized by log2 of the number of productive unique TCRs and the result was subtracted from 1. Whether each scalp clone was CD4 or CD8 was inferred by checking scalp TCRbeta sequences against the CD4 and CD8 repertoires from sorted blood. TCRdb re-hosts the immuneACCESS table, in-frame sequences only. Its copies lack some clones; in the studies checked, an unresolved V gene accounts for under half of them, and the cause for the rest is not known. V, J and clone size were drawn from that table, and D and trimming were deduced from the DNA. In this sample the table shows some 150,000 clones, 45% to 60% of which occur a single time. Of the sample, approximately 15% falls within the top ten clones.

Sequenced here: CD8+ T cells sorted from blood, sampled at week 4, from a patient treated with tofacitinib. The TCR was taken from a human donor with alopecia areata. The chain couples TRBV6-5 to TRBJ2-7; the D segment could be TRBD2, given 6 matching bases. CDR3 protein: CASSFSGYEQYF. The nucleotides are TGTGCCAGCAGTTTTAGCGGTTACGAGCAGTACTTC.